This is a list of T cell receptor beta chains from one sample in a study of blood T cell repertoires in COVID-19. Clones were read by immunoSEQ multiplex PCR, and TCRdb kept only the in-frame ones, dropping some. The sample consists of approximately 150,000 clones, 80% to 85% of them appearing once. The material sequenced was PBMCs or T cells enriched from blood (not recorded which). These receptors were taken from a woman aged 50 to 60 who had recovered from COVID-19. Both conserved end residues are part of each CDR3. A D gene is named only where the DNA matches it firmly. The size of a clone is reported for some rows only, either as once, few or many, or as a class for expanded clones.

V: TRBV5-1
J: TRBJ2-5
size: .
D: TRBD1
CDR3: CASRLTGAETQYF
DNA: TGCGCCAGCAGACTTACAGGGGCAGAGACCCAGTACTTC

V: TRBV5-1
J: TRBJ2-2
size: .
D: .
CDR3: CASRDGQPNTGELFF
DNA: TGCGCCAGCAGGGACGGACAGCCGAACACCGGGGAGCTGTTTTTT

V: TRBV18
J: TRBJ1-4
size: .
D: .
CDR3: CASSSGLQGEKLFF
DNA: TGTGCCAGCTCGTCGGGACTGCAGGGCGAAAAACTGTTTTTT

V: TRBV6-5
J: TRBJ1-1
size: .
D: .
CDR3: CASTPSGRNTEAFF
DNA: TGTGCCAGCACTCCATCCGGGAGAAACACTGAAGCTTTCTTT

V: TRBV9
J: TRBJ1-5
size: .
D: .
CDR3: CASSVDPGVEPQHF
DNA: TGTGCCAGCAGCGTAGACCCAGGCGTGGAGCCCCAGCATTTT

V: TRBV3-1/TRBV3-2
J: TRBJ2-7
size: .
D: .
CDR3: CASSQETDYEQYF
DNA: TGTGCCAGCAGCCAAGAGACAGACTACGAGCAGTACTTC

V: TRBV7-7
J: TRBJ1-2
size: .
D: TRBD1
CDR3: CASSPLGQGYNYGYTF
DNA: TGTGCTAGCAGCCCCCTCGGACAGGGATATAACTATGGCTACACCTTC

V: TRBV11-3
J: TRBJ2-1
size: .
D: TRBD1
CDR3: CASSLDRGSYNEQFF
DNA: TGTGCCAGCAGCCTCGACAGGGGCTCCTACAATGAGCAGTTCTTC

V: TRBV9
J: TRBJ2-1
size: .
D: TRBD2
CDR3: CASSVRGLAGAYEQFF
DNA: TGTGCCAGCAGCGTTAGGGGGCTAGCGGGAGCATATGAGCAGTTCTTC

V: TRBV2
J: TRBJ2-7
size: few
D: .
CDR3: CASTWSSYEQYF
DNA: TGTGCCAGTACTTGGTCTTCCTACGAGCAGTACTTC

V: TRBV18
J: TRBJ1-3
size: .
D: .
CDR3: CASSPDRHSGNTIYF
DNA: TGTGCCAGCTCACCAGACAGACACTCTGGAAACACCATATATTTT

V: TRBV7-8
J: TRBJ1-5
size: .
D: .
CDR3: CASSLVSGLVQPQHF
DNA: TGTGCCAGCAGCTTAGTTTCCGGTCTAGTTCAGCCCCAGCATTTT

V: TRBV7-2
J: TRBJ2-1
size: .
D: TRBD2
CDR3: CASSLPGGTYNEQFF
DNA: TGTGCCAGCAGCTTACCGGGAGGGACCTACAATGAGCAGTTCTTC

V: TRBV29-1
J: TRBJ1-1
size: once
D: TRBD1
CDR3: CSVEDRVTGWGTEAFF
DNA: TGCAGCGTTGAAGATCGGGTGACAGGGTGGGGCACTGAAGCTTTCTTT

V: TRBV3-1/TRBV3-2
J: TRBJ2-7
size: .
D: TRBD2
CDR3: CASSHWVLGTSGRGLTYEQYF
DNA: TGTGCCAGCAGCCATTGGGTACTCGGGACTAGCGGGAGAGGGCTGACCTACGAGCAGTACTTC

V: TRBV18
J: TRBJ2-1
size: .
D: TRBD1
CDR3: CASSLGTEAYNEQFF
DNA: TGTGCCAGCTCCCTAGGGACAGAAGCATACAATGAGCAGTTCTTC

V: TRBV6-1
J: TRBJ1-3
size: few
D: .
CDR3: CASSELRSSGNTIYF
DNA: TGTGCCAGCAGTGAATTACGGTCCTCTGGAAACACCATATATTTT

V: TRBV28
J: TRBJ2-5
size: .
D: TRBD2
CDR3: CASSLSGNQETQYF
DNA: TGTGCCAGCAGTTTAAGCGGGAACCAAGAGACCCAGTACTTC

V: TRBV4-1
J: TRBJ2-2
size: .
D: .
CDR3: CASSQVYNTGELFF
DNA: TGCGCCAGCAGCCAAGTTTATAACACCGGGGAGCTGTTTTTT

V: TRBV19
J: TRBJ1-1
size: .
D: TRBD1
CDR3: CASRGTGNTEAFF
DNA: TGTGCCAGCCGCGGGACAGGAAACACTGAAGCTTTCTTT

V: TRBV6-5
J: TRBJ1-1
size: .
D: TRBD1
CDR3: CASRRDRYTEAFF
DNA: TGTGCCAGCAGAAGGGACAGATACACTGAAGCTTTCTTT

V: TRBV24-1
J: TRBJ2-7
size: .
D: TRBD1
CDR3: CATSDFRRDRGTYEQYF
DNA: TGTGCCACCAGTGATTTCAGGCGGGACAGGGGAACGTACGAGCAGTACTTC

V: TRBV11-2
J: TRBJ2-1
size: .
D: TRBD2
CDR3: CASSLLPGGTPYNEQFF
DNA: TGTGCCAGCAGCTTACTCCCGGGAGGGACCCCTTACAATGAGCAGTTCTTC

V: TRBV6-2/TRBV6-3
J: TRBJ1-5
size: .
D: TRBD1
CDR3: CASSSLGTGMEPQHF
DNA: TGTGCCAGCAGCTCGCTCGGGACAGGGATGGAGCCCCAGCATTTT

V: TRBV5-6
J: TRBJ2-2
size: once
D: TRBD2
CDR3: CASSRLAGGPGELFF
DNA: TGTGCCAGCAGCCGTCTAGCGGGAGGGCCCGGGGAGCTGTTTTTT

V: TRBV6-2/TRBV6-3
J: TRBJ1-5
size: .
D: .
CDR3: CASSRGSYNQPQHF
DNA: TGTGCCAGCAGCCGGGGCAGTTACAATCAGCCCCAGCATTTT

V: TRBV6-5
J: TRBJ1-6
size: once
D: .
CDR3: CASRYRVMSPLHF
DNA: TGTGCCAGCAGGTACCGGGTTATGTCACCCCTCCACTTT

V: TRBV7-9
J: TRBJ2-5
size: once
D: TRBD1
CDR3: CASRRITGGQETQYF
DNA: TGTGCCAGCAGGAGAATAACAGGGGGCCAAGAGACCCAGTACTTC

V: TRBV19
J: TRBJ2-5
size: .
D: TRBD2
CDR3: CASSARLAGDETQYF
DNA: TGTGCCAGTAGCGCCAGACTAGCGGGGGACGAGACCCAGTACTTC